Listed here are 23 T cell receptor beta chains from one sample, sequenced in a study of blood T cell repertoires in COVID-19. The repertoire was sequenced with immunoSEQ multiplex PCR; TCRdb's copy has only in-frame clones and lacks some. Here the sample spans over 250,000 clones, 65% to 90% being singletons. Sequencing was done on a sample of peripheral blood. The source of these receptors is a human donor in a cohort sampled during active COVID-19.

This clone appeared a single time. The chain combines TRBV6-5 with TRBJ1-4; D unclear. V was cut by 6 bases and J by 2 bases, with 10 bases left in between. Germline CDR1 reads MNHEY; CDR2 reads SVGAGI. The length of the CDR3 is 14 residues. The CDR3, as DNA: TGTGCCAGCAGGAGAGGGTCCACTAATGAAAAACTGTTTTTT. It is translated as CASRRGSTNEKLFF.

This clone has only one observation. CDR3 in DNA: TGTGCCAGCAGTGGTATCAGTGACTATGGCTACACCTTC. It is translated as CASSGISDYGYTF. This sequence joins TRBV6-6 and TRBJ1-2, with D unresolved. Trimming shortened V by 5 bases and J by 3 bases, and 10 bases separated the two germline ends. Germline V gene sequence: CDR1 MNHNY, CDR2 SVGAGI (reference sequence). The CDR3 is made up of 13 amino acids.

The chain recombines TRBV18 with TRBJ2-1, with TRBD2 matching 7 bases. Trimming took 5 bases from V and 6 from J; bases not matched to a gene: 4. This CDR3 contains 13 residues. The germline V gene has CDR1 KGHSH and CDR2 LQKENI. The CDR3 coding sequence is TGTGCCAGCTCATCCCTAGCGGTCAATGAGCAGTTCTTC. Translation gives CASSSLAVNEQFF. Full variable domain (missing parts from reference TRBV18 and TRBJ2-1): NAGVMQNPRHLVRRRGQEARLRCSPMKGHSHVYWYRQLPEEGLKFMVYLQKENIIDESGMPKERFSAEFPKEGPSILRIQQVVRGDSAAYFCASSSLAVNEQFFGPGTRLTVL.

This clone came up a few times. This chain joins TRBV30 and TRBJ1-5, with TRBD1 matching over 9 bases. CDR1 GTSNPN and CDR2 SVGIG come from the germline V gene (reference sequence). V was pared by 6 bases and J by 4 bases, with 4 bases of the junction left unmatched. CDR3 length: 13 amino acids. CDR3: CACDRGANQPQHF. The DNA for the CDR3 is TGTGCCTGCGACAGGGGGGCAAATCAGCCCCAGCATTTT.

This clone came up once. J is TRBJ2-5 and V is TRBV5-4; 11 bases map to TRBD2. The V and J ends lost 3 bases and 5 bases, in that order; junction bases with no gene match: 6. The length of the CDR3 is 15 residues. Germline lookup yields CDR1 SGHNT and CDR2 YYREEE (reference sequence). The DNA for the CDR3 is TGTGCCAGCAGCTCGACTAGCGGGATGTCGGAGACCCAGTACTTC. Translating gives CASSSTSGMSETQYF.

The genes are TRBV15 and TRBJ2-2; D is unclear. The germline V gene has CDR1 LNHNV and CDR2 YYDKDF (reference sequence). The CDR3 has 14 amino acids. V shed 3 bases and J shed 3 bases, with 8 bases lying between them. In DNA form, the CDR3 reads TGTGCCACCAGCAGCCTGGCGGACACCGGGGAGCTGTTTTTT. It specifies CATSSLADTGELFF. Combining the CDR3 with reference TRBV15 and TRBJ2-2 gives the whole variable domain DAMVIQNPRYQVTQFGKPVTLSCSQTLNHNVMYWYQQKSSQAPKLLFHYYDKDFNNEADTPDNFQSRRPNTSFCFLDIRSPGLGDTAMYLCATSSLADTGELFFGEGSRLTVL.

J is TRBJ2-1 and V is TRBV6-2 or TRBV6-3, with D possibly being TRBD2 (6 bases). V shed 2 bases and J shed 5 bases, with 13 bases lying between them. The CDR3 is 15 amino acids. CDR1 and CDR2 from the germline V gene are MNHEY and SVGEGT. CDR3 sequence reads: CASSYIRGTDNEQFF. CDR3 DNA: TGTGCCAGCAGTTACATACGCGGGACGGACAATGAGCAGTTCTTC.

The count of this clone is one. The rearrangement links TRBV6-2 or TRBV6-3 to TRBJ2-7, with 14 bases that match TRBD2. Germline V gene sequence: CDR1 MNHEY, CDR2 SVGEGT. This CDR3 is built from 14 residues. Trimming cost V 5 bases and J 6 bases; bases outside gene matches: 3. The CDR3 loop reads CASSRLAGGPEQYF. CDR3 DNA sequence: TGTGCCAGCAGTCGACTAGCGGGAGGGCCCGAGCAGTACTTC.

The CDR3: CAWKDTPQNTGELFF. CDR3 DNA sequence: TGTGCCTGGAAGGACACCCCGCAAAACACCGGGGAGCTGTTTTTT. V and J are TRBV30 and TRBJ2-2; D possibly corresponds to TRBD1 (5 bases). Germline assignment: CDR1 GTSNPN and CDR2 SVGIG (reference sequence). V was shortened by 4 bases and J by 2 bases, with 14 bases between the two germline ends. The CDR3 loop spans 15 amino acids.

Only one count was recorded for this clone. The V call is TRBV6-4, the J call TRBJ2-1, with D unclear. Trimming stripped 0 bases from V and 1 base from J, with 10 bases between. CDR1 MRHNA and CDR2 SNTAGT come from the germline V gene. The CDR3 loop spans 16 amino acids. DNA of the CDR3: TGTGCCAGCAGTGACTCCCCGACTGGATCCTACAATGAGCAGTTCTTC. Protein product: CASSDSPTGSYNEQFF.

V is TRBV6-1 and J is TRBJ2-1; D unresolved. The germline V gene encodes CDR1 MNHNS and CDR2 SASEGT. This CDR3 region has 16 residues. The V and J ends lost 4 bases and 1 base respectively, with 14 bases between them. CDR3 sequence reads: CASSALRSISYNEQFF. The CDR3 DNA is TGTGCCAGCAGTGCACTCCGTAGTATATCCTACAATGAGCAGTTCTTC.

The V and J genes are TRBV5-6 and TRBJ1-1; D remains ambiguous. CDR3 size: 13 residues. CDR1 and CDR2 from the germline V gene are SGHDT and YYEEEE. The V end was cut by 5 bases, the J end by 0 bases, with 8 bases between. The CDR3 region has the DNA TGTGCCAGCAGATCCGACTTGAACACTGAAGCTTTCTTT. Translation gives CASRSDLNTEAFF.

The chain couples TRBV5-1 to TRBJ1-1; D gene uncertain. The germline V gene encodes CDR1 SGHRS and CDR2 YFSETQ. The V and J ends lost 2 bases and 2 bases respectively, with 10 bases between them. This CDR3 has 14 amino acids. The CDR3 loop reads CASSFGGTNTEAFF. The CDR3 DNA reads TGCGCCAGCAGCTTCGGCGGAACCAACACTGAAGCTTTCTTT.

The CDR3 reads CASSLGGANTGELFF. CDR3 sequence (DNA): TGTGCCAGCAGCTTAGGGGGGGCGAACACCGGGGAGCTGTTTTTT. The gene calls are TRBV11-3 and TRBJ2-2; the D gene is possibly TRBD2 (6 bases). Trimming took 1 base from V and 0 from J, leaving 6 bases between them. Germline values: CDR1 SGHNT, CDR2 YENEEA. The CDR3 loop spans 15 amino acids.

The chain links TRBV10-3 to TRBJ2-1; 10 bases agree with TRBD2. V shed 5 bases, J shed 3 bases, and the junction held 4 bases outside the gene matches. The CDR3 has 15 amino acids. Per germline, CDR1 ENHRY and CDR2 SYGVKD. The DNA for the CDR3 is TGTGCCATCAGTTCACTAGCGGGAAGCTACAATGAGCAGTTCTTC. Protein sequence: CAISSLAGSYNEQFF.

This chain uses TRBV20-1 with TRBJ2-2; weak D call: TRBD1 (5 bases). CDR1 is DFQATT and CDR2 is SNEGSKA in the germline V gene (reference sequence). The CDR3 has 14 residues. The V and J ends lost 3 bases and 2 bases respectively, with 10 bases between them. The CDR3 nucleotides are TGCAGTGCTAGTATGGGGCCAAACACCGGGGAGCTGTTTTTT. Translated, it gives CSASMGPNTGELFF.

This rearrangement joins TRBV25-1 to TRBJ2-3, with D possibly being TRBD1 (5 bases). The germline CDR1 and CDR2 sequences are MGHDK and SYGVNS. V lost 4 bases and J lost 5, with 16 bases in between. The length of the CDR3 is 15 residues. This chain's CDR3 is CASSVSGWFVDTQYF. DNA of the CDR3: TGTGCCAGCAGTGTCTCAGGGTGGTTTGTAGATACGCAGTATTTT.

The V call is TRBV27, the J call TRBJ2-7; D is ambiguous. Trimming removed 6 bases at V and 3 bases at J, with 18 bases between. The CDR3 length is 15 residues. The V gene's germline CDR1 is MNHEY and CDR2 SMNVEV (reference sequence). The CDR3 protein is CASSPTVWRNYEQYF. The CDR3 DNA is TGTGCCAGCAGCCCTACCGTCTGGCGGAACTACGAGCAGTACTTC.

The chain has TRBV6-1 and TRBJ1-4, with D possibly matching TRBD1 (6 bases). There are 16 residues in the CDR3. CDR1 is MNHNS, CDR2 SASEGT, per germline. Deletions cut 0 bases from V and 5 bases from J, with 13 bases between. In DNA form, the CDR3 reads TGTGCCAGCAGTGAAGCGCTGGTGCAGGGGAATGAAAAACTGTTTTTT. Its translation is CASSEALVQGNEKLFF.

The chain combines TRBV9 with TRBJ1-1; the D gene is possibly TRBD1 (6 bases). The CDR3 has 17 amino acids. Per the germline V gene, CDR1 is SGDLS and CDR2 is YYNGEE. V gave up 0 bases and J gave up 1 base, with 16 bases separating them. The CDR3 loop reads CASSVAEKGVKNTEAFF. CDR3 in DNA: TGTGCCAGCAGCGTAGCCGAAAAGGGGGTTAAGAACACTGAAGCTTTCTTT.

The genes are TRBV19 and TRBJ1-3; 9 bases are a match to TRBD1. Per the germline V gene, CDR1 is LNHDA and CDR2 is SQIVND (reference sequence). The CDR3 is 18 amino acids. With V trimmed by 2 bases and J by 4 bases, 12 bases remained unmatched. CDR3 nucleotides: TGTGCCAGTAGTATAAGGTCGGACAGGGGATCGGGAGGAAACACCATATATTTT. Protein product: CASSIRSDRGSGGNTIYF.

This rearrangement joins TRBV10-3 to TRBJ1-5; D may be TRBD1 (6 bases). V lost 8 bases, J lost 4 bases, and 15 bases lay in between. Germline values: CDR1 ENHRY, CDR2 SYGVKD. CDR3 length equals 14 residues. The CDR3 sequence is CAIGEQGGNQPQHF. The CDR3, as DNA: TGTGCCATCGGGGAACAGGGTGGTAATCAGCCCCAGCATTTT.

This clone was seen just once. The CDR3 spells CASSLSVRILGRETQYF. The CDR3 DNA follows: TGTGCCAGCAGCTTATCCGTCCGAATACTGGGCCGGGAGACCCAGTACTTC. The V and J genes are TRBV7-2 and TRBJ2-5; D is unclear. Trimming shortened V by 2 bases and J by 5 bases, and 21 bases separated the two germline ends. The CDR3 has 17 amino acids. Germline V gene lookup returns CDR1 SGHTA and CDR2 FQGNSA.